What follows are 20 T cell receptor beta chains derived from one specimen sequenced in a study of cytomegalovirus exposure and HLA in healthy donors. In the PCR, 60 Vbeta and 13 Jbeta primers were used. Method: immunoSEQ multiplex PCR; TCRdb's copy keeps in-frame clones and lacks some. The sample includes approximately 150,000 clones, roughly 77% of them seen just once. The sample taken for sequencing was PBMCs. These receptors originate from a human donor in good health.

The gene calls are TRBV6-6 and TRBJ1-3; tentatively, D is TRBD1 (6 bases). The CDR3 runs to 14 residues. Germline V lookup: CDR1 MNHNY, CDR2 SVGAGI (reference sequence). V shed 8 bases and J shed 0 bases, with 11 bases lying between them. The CDR3 DNA follows: TGTGCCAGCCGACAGGCGAACTCTGGAAACACCATATATTTT. It yields the protein CASRQANSGNTIYF.

This clone was found a few times. This sequence joins TRBV5-1 and TRBJ2-3, with 11 bases that match TRBD2. The germline V gene has CDR1 SGHRS and CDR2 YFSETQ. This CDR3 contains 17 residues. Trimming took 0 bases from V and 0 from J; bases not matched to a gene: 3. Here the CDR3 reads CASSLGLAGGSTDTQYF. The CDR3 DNA is TGCGCCAGCAGCTTGGGGCTAGCGGGGGGAAGCACAGATACGCAGTATTTT.

V gene TRBV19 combines with J gene TRBJ1-1; the match to TRBD1 covers 11 bases. Trimming cost V 8 bases and J 4 bases; bases outside gene matches: 9. Germline V gene lookup returns CDR1 LNHDA and CDR2 SQIVND (reference sequence). This CDR3 has 15 residues. The CDR3 coding sequence is TGTGCCAGTTCGGACAGGGGGCGCGGGAGCACTGAAGCTTTCTTT. Translating it yields CASSDRGRGSTEAFF.

The CDR3 is CASSGFENEQFF. As DNA, the CDR3 is TGTGCCAGCTCGGGGTTCGAAAATGAGCAGTTCTTC. The rearrangement joins TRBV6-5 to TRBJ2-1, with a weak D call TRBD2 (5 bases). Trimming cost V 8 bases and J 7 bases, with 12 bases left between them. Per germline, CDR1 MNHEY and CDR2 SVGAGI. CDR3 length: 12 amino acids.

The V call is TRBV28, the J call TRBJ1-4; no firm D call. Germline V CDR1 and CDR2: MDHEN, SYDVKM. The CDR3 totals 12 residues. Trimming removed 5 bases at V and 5 bases at J, with 6 bases between. The CDR3 bases are TGTGCCAGCAGTGTCACAAATGAAAAACTGTTTTTT. Its translation is CASSVTNEKLFF.

There are a few counts of this clone. The chain combines TRBV19 with TRBJ2-1; the D is unclear. This CDR3 spans 13 amino acids. With 3 bases removed from V and 5 bases from J, the gap between germline ends came to 8 bases. Germline V gives CDR1 LNHDA, CDR2 SQIVND (reference sequence). CDR3 sequence reads: CASSIIVNNEQFF. CDR3 DNA: TGTGCCAGTAGTATCATAGTTAACAATGAGCAGTTCTTC.

The genes are TRBV2 and TRBJ1-2; 9 positions agree with TRBD1. The V gene's germline CDR1 is SNHLY and CDR2 FYNNEI. The CDR3 runs 15 residues. The J segment lost 0 bases and the V segment lost 8 bases, leaving 7 bases of the junction unmatched. In DNA, the CDR3 is TGTGCCAGCGTAGGGACAGGGATTGCTAACTATGGCTACACCTTC. As protein: CASVGTGIANYGYTF.

This chain uses TRBV28 with TRBJ1-1; D possibly corresponds to TRBD1 (5 bases). V gave up 5 bases and J gave up 10 bases, with 11 bases separating them. CDR3 length equals 11 residues. In germline, CDR1 is MDHEN, CDR2 SYDVKM. The CDR3 loop is CASSPDSGAFF. The CDR3 region has the DNA TGTGCCAGCAGTCCCGACAGTGGAGCTTTCTTT.

The V and J genes are TRBV7-6 and TRBJ2-7; TRBD2 is a possible D gene (5 bases). The CDR3 is 15 amino acids. Trimming shortened V by 5 bases and J by 1 base, and 15 bases separated the two germline ends. Germline V gene lookup returns CDR1 SGHVS and CDR2 FNYEAQ. CDR3 residues: CASSPGVLKSYEQYF. DNA of the CDR3: TGTGCCAGCAGCCCCGGGGTCCTAAAGTCCTACGAGCAGTACTTC.

The gene calls are TRBV7-6 and TRBJ2-1; tentatively, D is TRBD2 (7 bases). Trimming stripped 5 bases from V and 10 bases from J, with 18 bases between. This CDR3 has 14 residues. Germline V gene sequence: CDR1 SGHVS, CDR2 FNYEAQ. The CDR3 sequence is CASSGLGGGVEQFF. Here the CDR3 DNA reads TGTGCCAGCAGCGGACTAGGGGGAGGGGTGGAGCAGTTCTTC.

The rearrangement uses TRBV5-6 and TRBJ2-7; TRBD2 aligns across 11 bases. Per the germline V gene, CDR1 is SGHDT and CDR2 is YYEEEE. The V segment lost 1 base and the J segment 6 bases; nucleotides outside the gene matches: 9. The CDR3 has 16 residues. The CDR3 loop reads CASSLSSLAGGSEQYF. CDR3 bases: TGTGCCAGCAGCTTGTCCTCTCTAGCGGGAGGTAGCGAGCAGTACTTC. Using reference TRBV5-6 and TRBJ2-7 for the parts outside the CDR3, the full variable domain is DAGVTQSPTHLIKTRGQQVTLRCSPKSGHDTVSWYQQALGQGPQFIFQYYEEEERQRGNFPDRFSGHQFPNYSSELNVNALLLGDSALYLCASSLSSLAGGSEQYFGPGTRLTVT.

The chain has TRBV30 and TRBJ2-5; 7 bases line up with TRBD1. The germline gives CDR1 GTSNPN, CDR2 SVGIG (reference sequence). The CDR3 spans 15 residues. Trimming took 0 bases from V and 3 from J; bases not matched to a gene: 7. This CDR3 reads CAWSVGTADKETQYF. Written as DNA, the CDR3 is TGTGCCTGGAGTGTAGGGACAGCGGACAAAGAGACCCAGTACTTC.

The chain links TRBV13 to TRBJ2-5, with D possibly being TRBD2 (6 bases). With 7 bases removed from V and 5 bases from J, the gap between germline ends came to 17 bases. This CDR3 has 14 amino acids. The germline CDR1 and CDR2 sequences are PRHDT and FYEKMQ (reference sequence). The chain's CDR3 is CASTTTRGMETQYF. The CDR3 region has the DNA TGTGCCAGCACCACGACTAGGGGTATGGAGACCCAGTACTTC.

This chain joins TRBV25-1 and TRBJ1-6; TRBD1 agrees at 7 bases. Germline CDR1 is MGHDK and CDR2 is SYGVNS. V lost 1 base and J lost 9; bases outside the gene matches: 3. The CDR3 extends over 14 amino acids. The CDR3 loop reads CASSESRGISPLHF. CDR3 in DNA: TGTGCCAGCAGTGAATCCAGGGGGATTTCACCCCTCCACTTT.

This chain connects TRBV6-5 to TRBJ2-7, with 12 nucleotides matching TRBD2. Germline CDR1 MNHEY, CDR2 SVGAGI. CDR3 length: 15 residues. Trimming removed 10 bases from V and 2 bases from J; junction bases left unmatched: 9. The CDR3 loop is CATGRRTSGAYEQYF. CDR3 in DNA: TGTGCCACCGGCCGCCGGACTAGCGGGGCCTACGAGCAGTACTTC.

The J gene is TRBJ2-5, the V gene TRBV14; 9 nucleotides agree with TRBD2. Trimming cost V 1 base and J 2 bases; bases outside gene matches: 2. This CDR3 region has 15 residues. The germline V gene has CDR1 SGHDN and CDR2 FVKESK. CDR3 sequence reads: CASSQALAGQETQYF. The CDR3 nucleotides read TGTGCCAGCAGCCAAGCTCTAGCGGGGCAAGAGACCCAGTACTTC.

Concerning this clone itself: Because the CDR3 is missing its conserved closing phenylalanine or tryptophan, this is likely a read error. This chain connects TRBV15 to TRBJ2-7; D is ambiguous. The germline CDR1 and CDR2 sequences are LNHNV and YYDKDF (reference sequence). V lost 0 bases to trimming and J lost 3 bases, with 3 bases between them. This CDR3 has 12 residues. The CDR3 DNA reads TGTGCCACCAGCAGAGAGGGCTACGAGCAGTACCTC. Its translation: CATSREGYEQYL.

The genes are TRBV5-8 and TRBJ2-7; maybe TRBD2 (6 bases). This CDR3 has 15 amino acids. Per the germline V gene, CDR1 is SGHTS and CDR2 is YDEGEE. V dropped 0 bases and J dropped 2 bases, with 12 bases sitting between them. The CDR3 protein is CASSLAAGRTYEQYF. The DNA for the CDR3 is TGTGCCAGCAGCTTGGCGGCGGGGAGAACCTACGAGCAGTACTTC.

V usage is TRBV7-2 and J usage is TRBJ1-4; tentatively, D is TRBD1 (6 bases). Germline assignment: CDR1 SGHTA and CDR2 FQGNSA. V was trimmed by 5 bases and J by 8 bases, leaving 15 bases between them. The CDR3 length is 14 residues. The CDR3 region is CASSRTGIGEKLFF. The CDR3 DNA reads as TGTGCCAGCAGCCGAACAGGGATCGGGGAAAAACTGTTTTTT. The entire variable domain, with the rest obtained from reference TRBV7-2 and TRBJ1-4, is as follows: GAGVSQSPSNKVTEKGKDVELRCDPISGHTALYWYRQSLGQGLEFLIYFQGNSAPDKSGLPSDRFSAERTGGSVSTLTIQRTQQEDSAVYLCASSRTGIGEKLFFGSGTQLSVL.

The chain combines TRBV5-1 with TRBJ2-2; 11 bases map to TRBD2. The length of the CDR3 is 16 residues. CDR1 and CDR2 from the germline V gene are SGHRS and YFSETQ. V lost 3 bases, J lost 3 bases, and 4 bases stayed unmatched. The CDR3 protein is CASSSTSGRDTGELFF. The CDR3 coding sequence is TGCGCCAGCAGCTCCACTAGCGGGAGAGACACCGGGGAGCTGTTTTTT.